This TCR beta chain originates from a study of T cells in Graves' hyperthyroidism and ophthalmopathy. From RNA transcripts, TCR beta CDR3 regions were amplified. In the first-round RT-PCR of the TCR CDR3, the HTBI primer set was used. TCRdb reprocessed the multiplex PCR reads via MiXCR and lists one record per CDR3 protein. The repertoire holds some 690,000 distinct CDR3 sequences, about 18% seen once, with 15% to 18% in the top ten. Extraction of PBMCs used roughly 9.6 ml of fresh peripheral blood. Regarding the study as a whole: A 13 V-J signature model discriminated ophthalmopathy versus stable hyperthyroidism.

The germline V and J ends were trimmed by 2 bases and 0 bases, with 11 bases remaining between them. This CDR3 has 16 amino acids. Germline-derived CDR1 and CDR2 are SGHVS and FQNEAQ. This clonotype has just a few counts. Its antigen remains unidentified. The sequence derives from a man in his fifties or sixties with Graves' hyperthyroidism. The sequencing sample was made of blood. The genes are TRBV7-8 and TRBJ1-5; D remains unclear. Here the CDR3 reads CASSLTGGNSNQPQHF. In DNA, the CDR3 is TGTGCCAGCAGCTTAACGGGCGGGAATAGCAATCAGCCCCAGCATTTT.